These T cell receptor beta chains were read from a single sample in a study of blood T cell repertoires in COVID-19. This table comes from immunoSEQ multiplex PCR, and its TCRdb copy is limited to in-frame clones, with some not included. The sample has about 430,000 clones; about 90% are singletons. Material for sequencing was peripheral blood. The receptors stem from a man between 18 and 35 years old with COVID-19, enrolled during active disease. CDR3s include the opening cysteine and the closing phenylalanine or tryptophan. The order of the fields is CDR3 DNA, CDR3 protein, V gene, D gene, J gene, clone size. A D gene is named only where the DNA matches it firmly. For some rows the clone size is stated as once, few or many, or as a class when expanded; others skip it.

TGCGCCAGCAGCCCAAGCGCAGGAGGCGAGCAGTACTTC CASSPSAGGEQYF TRBV4-1 - TRBJ2-7 -
TGTGCCAGCAGTACGGACAGGGCCAATGAGCAGTTCTTC CASSTDRANEQFF TRBV6-5 TRBD1 TRBJ2-1 -
TGTGCCAGCAAACCAAGGGGGGACAGGGGTTCTGGGGCCAACGTCCTGACTTTC CASKPRGDRGSGANVLTF TRBV6-4 TRBD1 TRBJ2-6 -
TGTGCCAGCAGCCAAGATCCGAGTGGCAATGAGCAGTTCTTC CASSQDPSGNEQFF TRBV4-2 - TRBJ2-1 -
TGTGCCAGCAGGGACAGGGGGGACTATGGCTACACCTTC CASRDRGDYGYTF TRBV11-3 TRBD1 TRBJ1-2 few
TGTGCCACGACTACGGGGCAAGAGACCCAGTACTTC CATTTGQETQYF TRBV15 - TRBJ2-5 -
TGTGCCAGCAGTTTACACTTTAGCAATCAGCCCCAGCATTTT CASSLHFSNQPQHF TRBV27 - TRBJ1-5 -
TGCGCCAGCAGCGTACAGGGGAGCTCCTACAATGAGCAGTTCTTC CASSVQGSSYNEQFF TRBV5-1 TRBD1 TRBJ2-1 -
TGTGCCAGCAGCGCGGCGGGGCGTGGAAACACCATATATTTT CASSAAGRGNTIYF TRBV5-5 - TRBJ1-3 -
TGTGCCAGCAGCCATCTGGACAGGGGCCATGGCTACACCTTC CASSHLDRGHGYTF TRBV3-1/TRBV3-2 TRBD1 TRBJ1-2 -
TGTGCCAGTAGTATTTGGAGGGGGCCGACGAACACCGGGGAGCTGTTTTTT CASSIWRGPTNTGELFF TRBV19 - TRBJ2-2 once
TGTGCCAGCAGCTTCCCGGGACAGGGGACCCAGTACTTC CASSFPGQGTQYF TRBV2 TRBD1 TRBJ2-5 -
TGTGCCAGCAGCTTGGGAGTCAGGGGGAACTCACCCCTCCACTTT CASSLGVRGNSPLHF TRBV5-5 TRBD1 TRBJ1-6 -
TGTGCCAGCTCACCAAGAGGGAAGGGCACCGGGGAGCTGTTTTTT CASSPRGKGTGELFF TRBV18 - TRBJ2-2 -
TGTGCCAGTAGGTCGGGACAGGGGTCGTCCTACGAGCAGTACTTC CASRSGQGSSYEQYF TRBV19 TRBD1 TRBJ2-7 once
TGTGCCAGCAGTGACGGGACACATTATGGCTACACCTTC CASSDGTHYGYTF TRBV25-1 - TRBJ1-2 -
TGTGCCAGCAGCGTCGCAGGGTCAAGCTCCTACGAGCAGTACTTC CASSVAGSSSYEQYF TRBV27 - TRBJ2-7 once
TGTGCCAGTAGTTATAACAGGGGTCCGCTTAGCTATGGCTACACCTTC CASSYNRGPLSYGYTF TRBV19 TRBD1 TRBJ1-2 once
TGTGCCAGCAGCTGGTCGCAGGATAATTCACCCCTCCACTTT CASSWSQDNSPLHF TRBV7-8 - TRBJ1-6 -
TGTGCCAGCAGCTTGGGGAGCGCCGATCAGCCCCAGCATTTT CASSLGSADQPQHF TRBV7-9 - TRBJ1-5 -
TGTGCCTGGGGACTAGCGGGAGTGCCGGGGGAGACCCAGTACTTC CAWGLAGVPGETQYF TRBV30 TRBD2 TRBJ2-5 -
TGTGCCAGTAGTATGGACAGGGGGCTTGGCTATGGCTACACCTTC CASSMDRGLGYGYTF TRBV19 TRBD1 TRBJ1-2 -
TGTGCCAGCAGTGCCAGGGGTCTGGAGACCCAGTACTTC CASSARGLETQYF TRBV12-3/TRBV12-4 - TRBJ2-5 -
TGTGCCACCAGCAGAGATGGCAGGGGGCGCGATACGCAGTATTTT CATSRDGRGRDTQYF TRBV15 TRBD1 TRBJ2-3 -
TGTGCCAGCAGTTCCCCCAGCGGGGGGGGCCAGTATTTT CASSSPSGGGQYF TRBV6-2/TRBV6-3 TRBD2 TRBJ2-3 -
TGTGCCAGCAGCTCCTACACCCGGGACGAGCAGTACTTC CASSSYTRDEQYF TRBV9 - TRBJ2-7 -
TGTGCCAGCAGCTTGGGAACTGCGGCGACCAGCTACGAGCAGTACTTC CASSLGTAATSYEQYF TRBV5-4 - TRBJ2-7 -
TGTGCCAGCAGCTTCGGACAGGGGGGTCAGCCCCAGCATTTT CASSFGQGGQPQHF TRBV7-9 TRBD1 TRBJ1-5 few
TGTGCCAGCAGTTTACTAGCGGGGGCCTTGGAGACCCAGTACTTC CASSLLAGALETQYF TRBV27 TRBD2 TRBJ2-5 -
TGTGCCAGCAGCTGGAGCGGAGAGGGCTCCTACGAGCAGTACTTC CASSWSGEGSYEQYF TRBV27 - TRBJ2-7 -
TGTGCCAGTAGTAGCACAGGGGGCGCGTATGGCTACACCTTC CASSSTGGAYGYTF TRBV19 TRBD1 TRBJ1-2 -
TGTGCCAGCAGCCAGATCCGGGGACTACGGAATGAGCAGTTCTTC CASSQIRGLRNEQFF TRBV11-2 TRBD2 TRBJ2-1 -
TGTGCCTGGAGTGTACCCGGGGTAGCGGGCTACGAGCAGTACTTC CAWSVPGVAGYEQYF TRBV30 TRBD2 TRBJ2-7 -
TGTGCCAGCAGCCGACAGGGGGTAGGTTCACCCCTCCACTTT CASSRQGVGSPLHF TRBV7-3 TRBD1 TRBJ1-6 -
TGTGCCTGGAACACCCTAGCGGCTTCCTACAATGAGCAGTTCTTC CAWNTLAASYNEQFF TRBV30 TRBD2 TRBJ2-1 -
TGTGCCAGCAGCTCCTATGGAGCGGTTAGCACAGATACGCAGTATTTT CASSSYGAVSTDTQYF TRBV7-9 - TRBJ2-3 -
TGTGCCAGCAGCTTTCTAGCGAACGGGGAGCTGTTTTTT CASSFLANGELFF TRBV11-3 - TRBJ2-2 -
TGTGCCAGCAGCCGTACTAGCGCGAGCTACGAGCAGTACTTC CASSRTSASYEQYF TRBV28 TRBD2 TRBJ2-7 -
TGTGCCAGCAGCTCCTACGAAGGGGGTGAGAATGAGCAGTTCTTC CASSSYEGGENEQFF TRBV11-3 - TRBJ2-1 -
TGTGCCAGCAGTTTTTCTAGAGATGAGCAGTTCTTC CASSFSRDEQFF TRBV12-3/TRBV12-4 - TRBJ2-1 -
TGTGCCAGTAGTATAGGATGGGTACAGGGGGGCGCCGACACTGAAGCTTTCTTT CASSIGWVQGGADTEAFF TRBV19 TRBD1 TRBJ1-1 -